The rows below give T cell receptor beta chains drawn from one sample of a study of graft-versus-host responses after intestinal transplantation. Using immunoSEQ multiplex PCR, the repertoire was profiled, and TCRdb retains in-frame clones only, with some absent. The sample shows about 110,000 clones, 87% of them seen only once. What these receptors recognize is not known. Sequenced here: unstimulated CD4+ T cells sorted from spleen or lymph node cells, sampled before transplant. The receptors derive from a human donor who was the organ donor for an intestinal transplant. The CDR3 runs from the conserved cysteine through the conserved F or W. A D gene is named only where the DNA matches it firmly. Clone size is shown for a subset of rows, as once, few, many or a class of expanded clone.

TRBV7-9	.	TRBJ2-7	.	TGTGCCAGCTCGAGGGGCGGATCCTACGAGCAGTACTTC	CASSRGGSYEQYF
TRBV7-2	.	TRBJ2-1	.	TGTGCCAGCAGCTTTAGGGCGGGGATCTCCTACAATGAGCAGTTCTTC	CASSFRAGISYNEQFF
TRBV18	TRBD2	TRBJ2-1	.	TGTGCCAGCTCCCGGACTAGCGGGAGCGTCAATGAGCAGTTCTTC	CASSRTSGSVNEQFF
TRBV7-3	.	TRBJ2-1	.	TGTGCCAGCAGCTTAAGAGGAGGCCATTTCGATGAGCAGTTCTTC	CASSLRGGHFDEQFF
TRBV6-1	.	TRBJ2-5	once	TGTGCCAGTACCGGGCCCGGGACAGAGACCCAGTACTTC	CASTGPGTETQYF
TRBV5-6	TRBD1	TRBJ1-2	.	TGTGCCAGCAGCCTGGGACAGGGTGGCTACACCTTC	CASSLGQGGYTF
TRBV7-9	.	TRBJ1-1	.	TGTGCCAGCAGCTTGACCGTCAACACTGAAGCTTTCTTT	CASSLTVNTEAFF
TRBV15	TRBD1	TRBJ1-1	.	TGTGCCACCAGCAGAGGCGGGACAGGGGGCACTGAAGCTTTCTTT	CATSRGGTGGTEAFF
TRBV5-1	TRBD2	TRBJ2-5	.	TGCGCCAGCAGCCCGCGAGGGACTAGCGGGGAAGAGACCCAGTACTTC	CASSPRGTSGEETQYF
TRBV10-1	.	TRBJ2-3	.	TGCGCCAGCAGTGAACGGTTTAGCACAGATACGCAGTATTTT	CASSERFSTDTQYF
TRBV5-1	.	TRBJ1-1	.	TGCGCCAGCAGCTTGGGGGGTTACGGGTTGAATGAAGCTTTCTTT	CASSLGGYGLNEAFF
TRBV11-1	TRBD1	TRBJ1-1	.	TGTGCCAGCAGCATGGACAGGGTGAACACTGAAGCTTTCTTT	CASSMDRVNTEAFF
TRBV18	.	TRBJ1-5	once	TGTGCCAGCTCATCATCGGGACAGCCCCAGCATTTT	CASSSSGQPQHF
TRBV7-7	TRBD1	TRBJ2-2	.	TGTGCCAGCAGCTACGGGACAGCCACCGGGGAGCTGTTTTTT	CASSYGTATGELFF
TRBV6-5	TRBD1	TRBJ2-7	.	TGTGCCAGCAGTCCATATACAGGGGGCAGGTACGAGCAGTACTTC	CASSPYTGGRYEQYF
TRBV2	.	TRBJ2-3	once	TGTGCCAGCAGTGATCGGCAGGGCGGTACAGATACGCAGTATTTT	CASSDRQGGTDTQYF
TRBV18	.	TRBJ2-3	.	TGTGCCAGCTCACCCCGGCTAGCTGGCACAGATACGCAGTATTTT	CASSPRLAGTDTQYF
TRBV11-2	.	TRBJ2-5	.	TGTGCCAGCACCCGACTCCTACCTGCTCAAGAGACCCAGTACTTC	CASTRLLPAQETQYF
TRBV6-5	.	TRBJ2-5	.	TGTGCCAGCAGTGAGGGCAGCCAAGAGACCCAGTACTTC	CASSEGSQETQYF
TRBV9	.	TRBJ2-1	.	TGTGCCAGCAGCGTAGGGCAAGCGGGACAGTCCTACAATGAGCAGTTCTTC	CASSVGQAGQSYNEQFF
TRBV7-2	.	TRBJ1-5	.	TGTGCCAGCAGCTACACAGGAAACAGCAATCAGCCCCAGCATTTT	CASSYTGNSNQPQHF
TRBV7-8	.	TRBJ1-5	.	TGTGCCAGCAGCTTAAGAGGGAATCAGCCCCAGCATTTT	CASSLRGNQPQHF
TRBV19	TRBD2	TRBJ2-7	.	TGTGCCAGTAGCGAGGGACTAGCGGGAGGGCCGGGCTCCTACGAGCAGTACTTC	CASSEGLAGGPGSYEQYF
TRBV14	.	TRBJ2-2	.	TGTGCCAGCAGCCGCCAGGGGACAACGAACACCGGGGAGCTGTTTTTT	CASSRQGTTNTGELFF
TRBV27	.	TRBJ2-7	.	TGTGCCAGCAGTTTAGTAAGGGGTTACGAGCAGTACTTC	CASSLVRGYEQYF
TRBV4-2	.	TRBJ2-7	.	TGTGCCAGCAGCCAAGTTCGGATCGGGAGTGGCGACGAGCAGTACTTC	CASSQVRIGSGDEQYF
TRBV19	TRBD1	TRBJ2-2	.	TGTGCCAGTAGGACGACAGGGGAGGTGGGGGAGCTGTTTTTT	CASRTTGEVGELFF
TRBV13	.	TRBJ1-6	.	TGTGCCAGCAGCTTAGGCCGTGGAAGCTCCTATAATTCACCCCTCCACTTT	CASSLGRGSSYNSPLHF
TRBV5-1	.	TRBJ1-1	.	TGCGCCAGCAGCCCGGAGGGACGGACGAACACTGAAGCTTTCTTT	CASSPEGRTNTEAFF
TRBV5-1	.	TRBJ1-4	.	TGCGCCAGCAGCCCGACCGGACGGCCCTATAATGAAAAACTGTTTTTT	CASSPTGRPYNEKLFF
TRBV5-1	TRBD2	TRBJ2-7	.	TGCGCCAGCAGCTTGGATCTAGCGGGAGGTATCTCCTACGAGCAGTACTTC	CASSLDLAGGISYEQYF
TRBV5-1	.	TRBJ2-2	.	TGCGCCAGCAGCTTGGCTCCACAGGGAAACACCGGGGAGCTGTTTTTT	CASSLAPQGNTGELFF
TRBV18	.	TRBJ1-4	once	TGTGCCAGCTCATCCGGGTCAACAGAATTTAATGAAAAACTGTTTTTT	CASSSGSTEFNEKLFF
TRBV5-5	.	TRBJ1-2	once	TGTGCCAGCAGCTTCACCGGGACACCAAGCGGCTATGGCTACACCTTC	CASSFTGTPSGYGYTF
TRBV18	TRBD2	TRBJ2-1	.	TGTGCCAGCTCAATTTCGACTAGCGGAAATGAGCAGTTCTTC	CASSISTSGNEQFF
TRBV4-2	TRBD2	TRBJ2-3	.	TGTGCCAGCAGCCCTACGCTAGCGGGGGCTAGCACAGATACGCAGTATTTT	CASSPTLAGASTDTQYF
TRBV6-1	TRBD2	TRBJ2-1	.	TGTGCCAGCAGTGATAAGACTAGCGGACCGCGGGAGCAGTTCTTC	CASSDKTSGPREQFF
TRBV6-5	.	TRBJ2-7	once	TGTGCCAGCAGGAGACAGGGAGGGTCCTACGAGCAGTACTTC	CASRRQGGSYEQYF
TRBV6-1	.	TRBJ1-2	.	TGTGCCAGCAGTACCTCTAACTATGGCTACACCTTC	CASSTSNYGYTF